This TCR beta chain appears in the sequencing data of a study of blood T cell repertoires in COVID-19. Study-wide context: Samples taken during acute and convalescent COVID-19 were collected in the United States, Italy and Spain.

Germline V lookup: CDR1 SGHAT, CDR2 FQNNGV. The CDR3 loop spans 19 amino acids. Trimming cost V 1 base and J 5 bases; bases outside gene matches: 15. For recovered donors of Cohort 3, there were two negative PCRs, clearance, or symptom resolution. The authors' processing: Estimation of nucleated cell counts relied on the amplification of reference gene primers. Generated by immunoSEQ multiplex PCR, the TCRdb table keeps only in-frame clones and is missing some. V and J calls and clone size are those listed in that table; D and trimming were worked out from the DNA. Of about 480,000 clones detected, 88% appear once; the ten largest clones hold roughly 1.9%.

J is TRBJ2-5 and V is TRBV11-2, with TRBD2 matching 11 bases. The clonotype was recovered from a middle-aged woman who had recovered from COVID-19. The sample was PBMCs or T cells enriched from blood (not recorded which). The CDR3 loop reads CASSLGGVAGGLDWETQYF. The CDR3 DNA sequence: TGTGCCAGCAGCTTAGGGGGTGTAGCGGGAGGGCTAGATTGGGAGACCCAGTACTTC.